Listed below are T cell receptor beta chains from one sample, sequenced in a study of PD-L1 blockade in urothelial cancer. The data were produced by immunoSEQ multiplex PCR, yet TCRdb's version contains in-frame clones alone and is incomplete. The sample shows roughly 56,000 clones, more than 65% of them seen only once. Sequenced here: PBMCs, sampled around atezolizumab (anti-PD-L1) treatment. These receptors came from a man between 65 and 80 years old with urothelial cancer. The CDR3 runs from the conserved cysteine through the conserved F or W. A D gene is named only where the DNA matches it firmly. Clone size is not always given. Where it is, it says once, few, many or a class for expanded clones.

DNA: TGTGCCAGCAGCGTAGCTATTACCAGGGGCTCTGGAAACACCATATATTTT; CDR3: CASSVAITRGSGNTIYF; J: TRBJ1-3; size: -; V: TRBV9; D: -
DNA: TGTGCCAGTACAAGGGGCCCTACGAGAGATCAGCCCCAGCATTTT; CDR3: CASTRGPTRDQPQHF; J: TRBJ1-5; size: -; V: TRBV19; D: -
DNA: TGTGCCAGCAGCTCCGAGGGGGCGGCCTCTGGGGCCAACGTCCTGACTTTC; CDR3: CASSSEGAASGANVLTF; J: TRBJ2-6; size: -; V: TRBV7-9; D: TRBD1
DNA: TGTGCCAGCAGCTTGACTAGCGGGAGGGCCTACAATGAGCAGTTCTTC; CDR3: CASSLTSGRAYNEQFF; J: TRBJ2-1; size: once; V: TRBV5-6; D: TRBD2
DNA: TGTGCCAGCAGTTTAGATTACAGGGCCAGCCGGAGTGAGCCCCAGCATTTT; CDR3: CASSLDYRASRSEPQHF; J: TRBJ1-5; size: -; V: TRBV27; D: -
DNA: TGCGCCAGCAGCTCCGAGGGCCGTTCTAGCACAGATACGCAGTATTTT; CDR3: CASSSEGRSSTDTQYF; J: TRBJ2-3; size: -; V: TRBV5-1; D: -
DNA: TGTGCCAGACCCGGACAGGGTAGGTGCAATGAGCAGTTCTTC; CDR3: CARPGQGRCNEQFF; J: TRBJ2-1; size: -; V: TRBV21-1; D: -
DNA: TGTGCCAGTAGTGTGGCGGGCTCTGGAAACACCATATATTTT; CDR3: CASSVAGSGNTIYF; J: TRBJ1-3; size: -; V: TRBV19; D: -
DNA: TGTGCCAGCAGCCAGGAGGGACAGGGGAACAATGAGCAGTTCTTC; CDR3: CASSQEGQGNNEQFF; J: TRBJ2-1; size: -; V: TRBV5-4; D: TRBD1
DNA: TGCAGCACGGGACTAGCGCAACAAGAGACCCAGTACTTC; CDR3: CSTGLAQQETQYF; J: TRBJ2-5; size: -; V: TRBV29-1; D: TRBD2
DNA: TGTGCCAGCACGCTACAGGGGGCGGTGGGCTACGAGCAGTACTTC; CDR3: CASTLQGAVGYEQYF; J: TRBJ2-7; size: -; V: TRBV5-4; D: TRBD1
DNA: TGCGCCAGCAGCTCAGGACAGGGACCCTACGAGCAGTACTTC; CDR3: CASSSGQGPYEQYF; J: TRBJ2-7; size: -; V: TRBV5-1; D: TRBD1
DNA: TGTGCCAGCCGGGGGGAGGGATATGAGCAGTTCTTC; CDR3: CASRGEGYEQFF; J: TRBJ2-1; size: -; V: TRBV2; D: TRBD2
DNA: TGTGCCAGTGCTCCTGACAGGCCCAATCAGCCCCAGCATTTT; CDR3: CASAPDRPNQPQHF; J: TRBJ1-5; size: few; V: TRBV27; D: -
DNA: TGTGCCAGCAGCGTGGACAGTTACAATGAGCAGTTCTTC; CDR3: CASSVDSYNEQFF; J: TRBJ2-1; size: -; V: TRBV11-3; D: -
DNA: TGTGCCAGCAGCCTCCAAGCCAACCCGGACACTGAAGCTTTCTTT; CDR3: CASSLQANPDTEAFF; J: TRBJ1-1; size: -; V: TRBV7-8; D: -
DNA: TGTGCCTGGAGTCCCCCCCCGTTGAATCAGCCCCAGCATTTT; CDR3: CAWSPPPLNQPQHF; J: TRBJ1-5; size: -; V: TRBV30; D: -
DNA: TGCGCCAGCAGCCCCACCGGGACTAGCGGAACAAGCTCCTACGAGCAGTACTTC; CDR3: CASSPTGTSGTSSYEQYF; J: TRBJ2-7; size: once; V: TRBV5-1; D: TRBD2
DNA: TGTGCCAGCAGTGAATATATGCCGGGGGCCTACGAGCAGTACTTC; CDR3: CASSEYMPGAYEQYF; J: TRBJ2-7; size: -; V: TRBV25-1; D: -
DNA: TGCGCCAGCAGCCCCCTAGCGGGGAGCACAGATACGCAGTATTTT; CDR3: CASSPLAGSTDTQYF; J: TRBJ2-3; size: -; V: TRBV4-1; D: TRBD2
DNA: TGTGCCAGCAGTTCCCCCGGGACTAGCGGGAGAGAGACCCAGTACTTC; CDR3: CASSSPGTSGRETQYF; J: TRBJ2-5; size: -; V: TRBV6-6; D: TRBD2
DNA: TGCAGCGGATCCGGGACAGCGAACACTGAAGCTTTCTTT; CDR3: CSGSGTANTEAFF; J: TRBJ1-1; size: -; V: TRBV29-1; D: TRBD1
DNA: TGTGCCAGCACCTCGGACAGGGTGGGCTTCGATGAGCAGTTCTTC; CDR3: CASTSDRVGFDEQFF; J: TRBJ2-1; size: -; V: TRBV6-1; D: TRBD1
DNA: TGTGCCAGCAGCGAACTAGCGGGTAACACCGGGGAGCTGTTTTTT; CDR3: CASSELAGNTGELFF; J: TRBJ2-2; size: -; V: TRBV9; D: TRBD2
DNA: TGTGCCAGCAGCGAACAGGGGGCGCCCCCAGATACGCAGTATTTT; CDR3: CASSEQGAPPDTQYF; J: TRBJ2-3; size: -; V: TRBV6-5; D: TRBD1
DNA: TGTGCCAGCTCAACGACAGTCTCTGGAAACACCATATATTTT; CDR3: CASSTTVSGNTIYF; J: TRBJ1-3; size: few; V: TRBV18; D: -
DNA: TGCGCCAGCAGCCAAGAAAACCCCAGTGGCGGGAGTAGGTACAATGAGCAGTTCTTC; CDR3: CASSQENPSGGSRYNEQFF; J: TRBJ2-1; size: -; V: TRBV4-1; D: TRBD2
DNA: TGCGCCAGCAGCCGGGACAGTCCCGGGGAGCTGTTTTTT; CDR3: CASSRDSPGELFF; J: TRBJ2-2; size: once; V: TRBV5-1; D: TRBD1
DNA: TGCAGCGGTGCACAGGGAGATAGGCCCACTGAAGCTTTCTTT; CDR3: CSGAQGDRPTEAFF; J: TRBJ1-1; size: -; V: TRBV29-1; D: -
DNA: TGTGCCTGGATGGGACAGGGGGCTGATCAGCCCCAGCATTTT; CDR3: CAWMGQGADQPQHF; J: TRBJ1-5; size: -; V: TRBV30; D: TRBD1
DNA: TGTGCCAGCGGGAGGGACATTGAAGCTTTCTTT; CDR3: CASGRDIEAFF; J: TRBJ1-1; size: -; V: TRBV6-1; D: -
DNA: TGTGCCAGCAGCCTGAGCACAGATACGCAGTATTTT; CDR3: CASSLSTDTQYF; J: TRBJ2-3; size: -; V: TRBV7-3; D: -
DNA: TGTGCCAGCAGTTTCAGAGGGCAGGAGACCCAGTACTTC; CDR3: CASSFRGQETQYF; J: TRBJ2-5; size: -; V: TRBV27; D: -
DNA: TGCGCCAGCAGCACCGGACAAGGGTCCTACAATGAGCAGTTCTTC; CDR3: CASSTGQGSYNEQFF; J: TRBJ2-1; size: -; V: TRBV5-1; D: -
DNA: TGTGCCAGTAGAAGGACAGGGGAAGACACCGGGGAGCTGTTTTTT; CDR3: CASRRTGEDTGELFF; J: TRBJ2-2; size: -; V: TRBV19; D: TRBD1
DNA: TGCGCCAGCAGCTTAGGATCGACTAACACTGAAGCTTTCTTT; CDR3: CASSLGSTNTEAFF; J: TRBJ1-1; size: -; V: TRBV5-1; D: -
DNA: TGTGCCAGCAGTACCACTAGCGTAAGCACAGATACGCAGTATTTT; CDR3: CASSTTSVSTDTQYF; J: TRBJ2-3; size: -; V: TRBV2; D: TRBD2
DNA: TGTGCCAGCAATTCGGCGGGAACCCACGAGCAGTACTTC; CDR3: CASNSAGTHEQYF; J: TRBJ2-7; size: -; V: TRBV6-5; D: -
DNA: TGTGCCAGCAGCTTAACTTCAAATGAAAAACTGTTTTTT; CDR3: CASSLTSNEKLFF; J: TRBJ1-4; size: -; V: TRBV7-9; D: -
DNA: TGTGCCAGCACAGGGGAAGCGACCTACGAGCAGTACTTC; CDR3: CASTGEATYEQYF; J: TRBJ2-7; size: -; V: TRBV28; D: -
DNA: TGTGCCAGCAGCCCTCGAGGTAGCGGGGAAGAGACCCAGTACTTC; CDR3: CASSPRGSGEETQYF; J: TRBJ2-5; size: -; V: TRBV5-6; D: TRBD2
DNA: TGTGCCAGCAGCCGGGGGACAGGGTCCTACGAGCAGTACTTC; CDR3: CASSRGTGSYEQYF; J: TRBJ2-7; size: large; V: TRBV5-4; D: TRBD1
DNA: TGTGCCAGCAGCTTAGGGAGACCTCAAGATACGCAGTATTTT; CDR3: CASSLGRPQDTQYF; J: TRBJ2-3; size: -; V: TRBV5-8; D: -
DNA: TGCGCCAGCAGCTTTGCCGGGTCTCTAGAGACCCAGTACTTC; CDR3: CASSFAGSLETQYF; J: TRBJ2-5; size: -; V: TRBV5-1; D: -
DNA: TGTGCCAGCAGTGAATCCCAGGGCGAGAAAAACACCTTC; CDR3: CASSESQGEKNTF; J: TRBJ1-2; size: -; V: TRBV6-1; D: -
DNA: TGTGCCAGCAGCTTAGCCGGGTACAGGCGGGAGCAGTACTTC; CDR3: CASSLAGYRREQYF; J: TRBJ2-7; size: -; V: TRBV11-1; D: -
DNA: TGCGCCAGCAGCTTGGCTCAGGGGGACGACACCATATATTTT; CDR3: CASSLAQGDDTIYF; J: TRBJ1-3; size: -; V: TRBV5-1; D: TRBD1
DNA: TGTGCCTGGGAAGGGGGGGGGCAATATACGCAGTATTTT; CDR3: CAWEGGGQYTQYF; J: TRBJ2-3; size: -; V: TRBV30; D: -
DNA: TGTGCCAGCAGTTTACTCGCCGGGCTAGCTGAGCAGTTCTTC; CDR3: CASSLLAGLAEQFF; J: TRBJ2-1; size: -; V: TRBV28; D: -
DNA: TGTGCCAGCAGTGAAACCTGGCAGTCCTACGAGCAGTACTTC; CDR3: CASSETWQSYEQYF; J: TRBJ2-7; size: few; V: TRBV6-1; D: -
DNA: TGTGCCAGCAGCCCAGGTTCTCCTCTGTACGAGCAGTACTTC; CDR3: CASSPGSPLYEQYF; J: TRBJ2-7; size: -; V: TRBV7-9; D: -
DNA: TGTGCCAGCAGTTCCTTAGCGGGGCGGTCCTACGAGCAGTACTTC; CDR3: CASSSLAGRSYEQYF; J: TRBJ2-7; size: -; V: TRBV6-5; D: TRBD2
DNA: TGTGCCAGCAGTGACGGGAGGTCGTGGGAGCAGTACTTC; CDR3: CASSDGRSWEQYF; J: TRBJ2-7; size: -; V: TRBV6-1; D: TRBD2
DNA: TGTGCCAGCAGTGAGGACGGGAGAGGAGATACGCAGTATTTT; CDR3: CASSEDGRGDTQYF; J: TRBJ2-3; size: few; V: TRBV2; D: -
DNA: TGCGCCAGCAGCTGGGGGCGACAGGGAACTAATGAAAAACTGTTTTTT; CDR3: CASSWGRQGTNEKLFF; J: TRBJ1-4; size: once; V: TRBV5-1; D: TRBD1